This TCR beta chain was identified during a study of T cell repertoires in cytomegalovirus infection. Study summary: It can be stated that public TCR beta signatures indicated CMV infection as well as a matching HLA type.

Worth noting for this clonotype: The target antigen is unknown.

TCRdb reanalysed the reads using MiXCR and keeps one entry per CDR3 protein. The sample has around 120,000 distinct CDR3 sequences, approximately 24% seen once. Findings of the study overall: The ex vivo response showed dominance by HLA-C-restricted CMV-specific TCR beta clonotypes. The cumulative frequency of public TCR beta families distinguished individuals who carried CMV together with the relevant HLA.

Germline V gene sequence: CDR1 DFQATT, CDR2 SNEGSKA (reference sequence). The length of the CDR3 is 12 residues. The V end was cut by 0 bases, the J end by 14 bases, with 14 bases between. The sequencing sample was made of PBMCs, sequenced either directly or after in vitro stimulation (not recorded which). The sequence was obtained from a human donor in good health (CMV status not recorded). Some clones in this sample may be carry-over from other donors' samples. The chain joins TRBV20-1 to TRBJ2-1; D unresolved. This CDR3 is CSARDLTMVEFF. The CDR3 region has the DNA TGCAGTGCTAGAGATCTGACCATGGTTGAGTTCTTC.